This T cell receptor beta chain appears in the sequencing data of a study of OX40 agonist ivuxolimab in advanced cancers. As regards this clone: Other DNA sequences of this sample code for an identical CDR3.

V lost 6 bases and J 2 bases, leaving 10 bases between the germline ends. This CDR3 is 14 amino acids long. Germline V CDR1 and CDR2: SNHLY, FYNNEI. The data were produced by immunoSEQ multiplex PCR, yet TCRdb's version contains in-frame clones alone and is incomplete. In the table there are around 50,000 clones, approximately 85% of which are singletons. The V call is TRBV2, the J call TRBJ2-2, with D perhaps TRBD1 or TRBD2 (6 bases each). This specimen was CD4+ or CD8+ T cells sorted from blood, taken in a trial of the OX40 agonist ivuxolimab. This TCR came from an adult with an advanced solid tumor such as melanoma, head and neck, liver or kidney cancer. CDR3 in amino acids: CASRGGRNTGELFF. The DNA of the CDR3 is TGTGCCAGCAGGGGGGGCAGAAACACCGGGGAGCTGTTTTTT. Based on the CDR3 plus reference TRBV2 and TRBJ2-2, the full variable domain is EPEVTQTPSHQVTQMGQEVILRCVPISNHLYFYWYRQILGQKVEFLVSFYNNEISEKSEIFDDQFSVERPDGSNFTLKIRSTKLEDSAMYFCASRGGRNTGELFFGEGSRLTVL.